The entry that follows covers one T cell receptor beta chain sequence. Its antigen is still unknown. Trimming took off 4 bases at V and 0 bases at J, with 13 bases between the two ends. Germline V gives CDR1 MNHEY, CDR2 SVGAGI. This CDR3 region has 15 residues. This specimen comes from a study of identical twins. Each cDNA held unique molecular identifiers, and template switching gave it a universal primer site. TCRdb reprocessed the 5' RACE reads with MiXCR, giving one entry per CDR3 protein. The table includes around 230,000 distinct CDR3 sequences, around 6.5% detected once. The study, taken as a whole, reports: Out-of-frame TCR alpha sharing in monozygotic twins exceeded recombination model predictions. Beta clonotypes that were abundant in cord blood contained fewer insertions, a pattern absent from memory repertoires.

These sequences were also reported in another study, on T cells expressing NK-cell markers.

The sequencing input was CD8+ T cells sorted from blood. This rearrangement joins TRBV6-5 to TRBJ2-7; D is uncertain. The receptor comes from a woman aged 18-30 years in good health. The CDR3 loop reads CASSFQAADSYEQYF. The CDR3 bases are TGTGCCAGCAGTTTTCAGGCCGCGGACTCCTACGAGCAGTACTTC.